This record looks at one T cell receptor beta chain sequence and its context. This clone's antigen is unknown. No clone much larger than this one lies a single base away; base qualities are absent. The immunoSEQ Assay was used to sequence TCRbeta CDR3 regions. After extraction, genomic DNA underwent amplification by bias-controlled multiplex PCR, followed by high-throughput sequencing. Per the authors' processing: Collapsing and filtering of sequences were performed to quantify the absolute abundance of each unique TCRbeta CDR3 region. Usable DNA was measured by amplifying reference genes present in all nucleated cells, and TCRbeta template counts were normalized to that usable DNA to estimate T cell fraction. Repertoire TCRs were annotated as SARS-CoV-2-specific when V gene, CDR3 amino acid sequence and J gene were exactly matched to a known reactive TCR set. The reference SARS-CoV-2 TCR set was obtained from MIRA and was filtered for enrichment in COVID-19-positive ImmuneCODE repertoires, whereby public or cross-reactive TCRs were removed. Using the MIRA antigens, annotated TCRs were further analysed by specific ORF or by position within an ORF. Breadth was defined as the number of annotated unique rearrangements divided by the total number of unique productive rearrangements, and depth was defined as the summed frequency of the annotated unique rearrangements. Two-sided Wilcoxon rank-sum tests were applied when comparing TCR breadth between groups. In its TCRdb copy, this immuneACCESS table keeps in-frame sequences only and misses some clones. Where compared with another copy, unresolved V genes explain less than half of these, and the others have no known cause. V, J and clone size were drawn from that table, and D and trimming were deduced from the DNA. Recorded for this sample are under 600,000 clones; approximately 90% of them occurred a single time. The biggest ten clones account for over 1.5% of the sample.

Explained via the paper, the treatment or condition label denotes: roughly 20 received Ad26.COV2.S at low or high dose, single or two shots; 5 received placebo; per-sample allocation not given. For vaccine and placebo recipients, repertoires were sequenced using samples collected on day 63 after the first injection. Between 29 July and 7 August 2020, Cohort 1b enrolled 20 to 30 adults aged 18-55 years at one site in Boston, USA. Ad26.COV2.S consisted of a replication-incompetent adenovirus type 26 vector by which a prefusion-stabilized SARS-CoV-2 spike protein from the original Wuhan strain was expressed. The data originate from a study of Ad26.COV2.S vaccination and SARS-CoV-2 variants (dated by TCRdb to the early 2020s). In terms of the full investigation: Vaccine-arm donors were drawn from COV1001, a multicentre, randomized, double-blind, placebo-controlled phase I-IIa trial of Ad26.COV2.S in healthy adults. Ad26.COV2.S was administered intramuscularly at 5 x 10^10 or 1 x 10^11 viral particles, either as a single shot or as two shots given 56 days apart. The specificity and breadth of SARS-CoV-2-reactive T cell receptors after Ad26.COV2.S vaccination were assessed by TCRbeta repertoire sequencing. A total of around 32 samples were included in the TCR-sequenced set, comprising about 20 Ad26.COV2.S vaccine recipients, 5 placebo recipients and 8 SARS-CoV-2 convalescent individuals. Trial participants were randomized into five groups of five, in which low-dose or high-dose Ad26.COV2.S was given once or twice, or placebo was given on both occasions. Throughout the experiments and outcome assessment, investigators stayed blinded to trial group allocation.

The CDR1 and CDR2 encoded by the germline V gene are SGHVS and FQNEAQ. V and J are truncated by 0 bases and 4 bases respectively, leaving an intervening sequence of 15 bases. The CDR3, from cysteine to phenylalanine, totals 16 residues. Solely the CDR3 DNA is kept, with 48 bases framed from the first base. The study at large found these results: Compared with placebo recipients, Ad26.COV2.S recipients showed higher spike-specific TCR breadth (P = 0.0014). Substantial breadth of spike-specific CD8+ and CD4+ T cell responses was reported after vaccination. Vaccine and placebo recipients had similar non-spike TCR breadth, a finding consistent with the vaccine containing only spike. The study was not powered for comparison of responses between vaccine doses or regimens. The authors noted that the TCR breadth and depth analyses may have underestimated total T cell responses.

The sequences come from peripheral blood, collected in a trial of Ad26.COV2.S vaccine versus placebo. The chain couples TRBV7-8 to TRBJ2-5, with a weak D call of TRBD2 (6 bases match). The receptor's source is a person between 18 and 60 years old who received the Ad26.COV2.S COVID-19 vaccine or a placebo. The CDR3 protein is CASSLAVGSAGETQYF. The nucleotide sequence is given as TGTGCCAGCAGCTTAGCGGTCGGGAGCGCAGGAGAGACCCAGTACTTC.